The clone carrying this TCR beta chain was detected once. Its antigen is as yet unknown. This specimen comes from a study of immune evolution from preneoplasia to lung adenocarcinoma. Whole-study results and caveats: Top clone frequencies peaked in normal lung, apparently declining through invasive adenocarcinoma. KRAS-mutant nodules had the highest T cell clonality.

The assay was immunoSEQ multiplex PCR, and TCRdb's table has in-frame clones only and misses some. The table records under 4,500 clones, over 75% of them present only once. The CDR3 has 16 residues. Trimming cost V 5 bases and J 2 bases; bases outside gene matches: 4. Germline V gene lookup returns CDR1 SEHNR and CDR2 FQNEAQ (reference sequence). Resections took place in Japan or China from the mid-2010s to the late 2010s. Two lung cancer pathologists independently confirmed each histologic diagnosis. The chain employs TRBV7-9 and TRBJ2-1; 12 bases agree with TRBD2. The TCR sequence derives from a person aged 65-85 years with lung adenocarcinoma. The sample was FFPE lung adenocarcinoma in situ tissue. CDR3: CASSITSGRTYNEQFF. CDR3 bases: TGTGCCAGCAGCATTACTAGCGGGAGGACCTACAATGAGCAGTTCTTC.